The 7 T cell receptor beta chains presented below share a single source sample, sequenced in a study of cytomegalovirus exposure and HLA in healthy donors. PCR amplification relied on 60 Vbeta primers (plus 13 Jbeta primers). Libraries were prepared by immunoSEQ multiplex PCR; TCRdb keeps only in-frame clonotypes and omits some of them. The sample contains 150,000 to 200,000 clones, 81% of which appear only once. The sample consisted of PBMCs. The receptors come from a man between 50 and 59 years old in good health and CMV-seropositive.

The chain links TRBV4-1 to TRBJ2-3; 7 bases match TRBD2. Unmatched junction bases numbered 10, after V lost 1 base and J lost 0 bases. Germline lookup yields CDR1 MGHRA and CDR2 YSYEKL. This CDR3 is built from 18 residues. In nucleotides, the CDR3 is TGCGCCAGCAGCCAAGCCCTAATAGGACTAGTCAGCACAGATACGCAGTATTTT. This gives the protein CASSQALIGLVSTDTQYF.

The chain carries TRBV4-3 and TRBJ2-7; the match to TRBD2 covers 13 bases. The V gene's germline CDR1 is LGHNA and CDR2 YSLEER. The CDR3 totals 15 residues. J was trimmed by 3 bases and V by 4 bases; bases with no gene match: 3. CDR3 in DNA: TGCGCCAGCAGCCCAAGACTAGCGGGAGGCTACGAGCAGTACTTC. This encodes CASSPRLAGGYEQYF.

This sequence joins TRBV14 and TRBJ2-1, with no clear D. The V gene lost 3 bases and the J gene lost 10 bases, with 13 bases spanning the gap. CDR1 is SGHDN and CDR2 is FVKESK in the germline V gene. The length of the CDR3 is 13 residues. CDR3 residues: CASSQQVLSEQFF. CDR3 in DNA: TGTGCCAGCAGCCAGCAGGTTCTCAGCGAGCAGTTCTTC. Full variable domain (remainder filled in from reference TRBV14 and TRBJ2-1): EAGVTQFPSHSVIEKGQTVTLRCDPISGHDNLYWYRRVMGKEIKFLLHFVKESKQDESGMPNNRFLAERTGGTYSTLKVQPAELEDSGVYFCASSQQVLSEQFFGPGTRLTVL.

This clone was counted a few times. This chain links TRBV5-5 with TRBJ2-2, with TRBD2 matching over 9 bases. The CDR3 extends over 17 amino acids. The trim removed 3 bases at V and 6 bases at J, leaving 12 bases unmatched. Germline loops: CDR1 SGHKS, CDR2 YYEKEE (reference sequence). This CDR3 is CASSSQASGRMAGELFF. The DNA of the CDR3 is TGTGCCAGCAGCTCACAGGCAAGCGGGAGGATGGCCGGGGAGCTGTTTTTT. Full variable domain (remainder filled in from reference TRBV5-5 and TRBJ2-2): DAGVTQSPTHLIKTRGQQVTLRCSPISGHKSVSWYQQVLGQGPQFIFQYYEKEERGRGNFPDRFSARQFPNYSSELNVNALLLGDSALYLCASSSQASGRMAGELFFGEGSRLTVL.

This clone has only one observation. V and J are TRBV10-3 and TRBJ2-5; unclear D gene. The CDR3 spans 11 residues. Trimming shortened V by 5 bases and J by 4 bases, and 5 bases separated the two germline ends. CDR1 ENHRY and CDR2 SYGVKD come from the germline V gene. The CDR3 DNA reads TGTGCCATCAGTACGGGAGAGACCCAGTACTTC. This sequence encodes CAISTGETQYF.

This clone has just a few counts. The chain recombines TRBV18 with TRBJ2-4; D is uncertain. Deletions cut 6 bases from V and 8 bases from J, with 8 bases between. CDR1 is KGHSH and CDR2 is LQKENI in the germline V gene. This CDR3 contains 11 residues. CDR3 bases: TGTGCCAGCTCTTCGGCGGACATTCAGTACTTC. This translates into CASSSADIQYF.

This clone was seen more than once but under ten times. The chain couples TRBV6-1 to TRBJ2-7; 8 bases are shared with TRBD1. The CDR3 totals 11 residues. The junction had 2 bases not matched to a gene; V was cut back by 6 bases and J by 7 bases. CDR1 is MNHNS, CDR2 SASEGT, per germline. The CDR3: CASRGDREQYF. CDR3 DNA: TGTGCCAGCAGGGGGGACAGGGAGCAGTACTTC.